Below are 15 T cell receptor beta chains sequenced from a single sample in a study of cytomegalovirus exposure and HLA in healthy donors. Vbeta (60) and Jbeta (13) primers were used in the PCR. Sequenced by immunoSEQ multiplex PCR; TCRdb stores in-frame clones only, minus some. Seen here are over 150,000 clones, 65% to 85% observed once, and the top ten hold 2.5% to 3.5%. Sequenced sample: PBMCs. All receptors derive from a woman in her forties or fifties in good health and CMV-seropositive.

This clone is a singleton in its sample. The J gene is TRBJ2-1, the V gene TRBV27; tentative D call: TRBD1 (5 bases). Deletions cut 6 bases from V and 10 bases from J, with 22 bases between. The CDR3 spans 15 residues. Germline V lookup: CDR1 MNHEY, CDR2 SMNVEV (reference sequence). Here the CDR3 reads CASSLGAGSNREQFF. CDR3 in DNA: TGTGCCAGCAGCCTTGGGGCAGGGTCGAATCGCGAGCAGTTCTTC.

J is TRBJ1-2 and V is TRBV6-5; tentative D call: TRBD1 (5 bases). In germline, CDR1 is MNHEY, CDR2 SVGAGI. This CDR3 has 13 amino acids. V lost 5 bases and J 4 bases, leaving 11 bases between the germline ends. In DNA, the CDR3 is TGTGCCAGCAGTCCCGGACACCTCTATGGCTACACCTTC. Translating it yields CASSPGHLYGYTF.

The chain uses TRBV6-6 and TRBJ1-1, with TRBD1 as a possible D gene (6 bases). CDR1 is MNHNY, CDR2 SVGAGI, per germline (reference sequence). Trimming took off 4 bases at V and 1 base at J, with 13 bases between the two ends. The CDR3 runs 15 residues. CDR3 amino acids: CASSLQGAQNTEAFF. The CDR3 nucleotides are TGTGCCAGCAGTTTACAGGGTGCCCAGAACACTGAAGCTTTCTTT.

The chain has TRBV5-1 and TRBJ2-7; 7 positions match TRBD1. Trimming removed 4 bases from V and 0 bases from J; junction bases left unmatched: 4. The CDR3 is 14 amino acids. Germline V gene data show CDR1 as SGHRS and CDR2 as YFSETQ. DNA of the CDR3: TGCGCCAGCAGCGCAGGGACAGACTCCTACGAGCAGTACTTC. Its protein is CASSAGTDSYEQYF.

This clone was seen only a few times. The chain links TRBV5-5 to TRBJ1-5; 9 bases fit TRBD1. V shed 2 bases and J 6 bases; nucleotides not matched to a gene: 3. The germline CDR1 and CDR2 sequences are SGHKS and YYEKEE (reference sequence). The CDR3 spans 14 residues. Here the CDR3 reads CASSFLDRGQPQHF. In DNA, the CDR3 is TGTGCCAGCAGCTTCTTGGACAGGGGTCAGCCCCAGCATTTT. The variable domain in full, completed from reference TRBV5-5 and TRBJ1-5, reads DAGVTQSPTHLIKTRGQQVTLRCSPISGHKSVSWYQQVLGQGPQFIFQYYEKEERGRGNFPDRFSARQFPNYSSELNVNALLLGDSALYLCASSFLDRGQPQHFGDGTRLSIL.

This chain links TRBV19 with TRBJ2-2, with a possible D match to TRBD1 (6 bases). Trimming stripped 1 base from V and 4 bases from J, with 7 bases between. Germline-derived CDR1 and CDR2 are LNHDA and SQIVND (reference sequence). CDR3 length: 14 residues. The CDR3 protein is CASSIATGTGELFF. CDR3 in DNA: TGTGCCAGTAGTATAGCGACAGGCACCGGGGAGCTGTTTTTT.

The V gene is TRBV6-1, the J gene TRBJ2-3; D might be TRBD2 (5 bases). The germline gives CDR1 MNHNS, CDR2 SASEGT. V lost 8 bases, J lost 0 bases, and 12 bases lay in between. CDR3 size: 14 residues. The CDR3 nucleotides are TGTGCCAGCCTAGGAAGCGGCAGCACAGATACGCAGTATTTT. Its protein is CASLGSGSTDTQYF.

This clone occurred once. This CDR3 is CASSSRRGQETQYF. CDR3 bases: TGTGCCAGCAGTAGTAGGCGGGGGCAAGAGACCCAGTACTTC. The J gene is TRBJ2-5, the V gene TRBV27; the match to TRBD2 covers 7 bases. The V segment lost 5 bases and the J segment 2 bases; nucleotides outside the gene matches: 5. The germline CDR1 and CDR2 sequences are MNHEY and SMNVEV (reference sequence). This CDR3 region has 14 residues.

This rearrangement joins TRBV7-2 to TRBJ2-7, with TRBD1 matching over 9 bases. Per the germline V gene, CDR1 is SGHTA and CDR2 is FQGNSA. V was pared by 2 bases and J by 4 bases, with 6 bases of the junction left unmatched. This CDR3 has 15 amino acids. CDR3 coding DNA: TGTGCCAGCAGCTTACAACAGGGGGCGCGGTACGAGCAGTACTTC. This gives the protein CASSLQQGARYEQYF.

The CDR3 bases are TGTGCCAGCAGTATAGGGGAGGGAGGCTACACCTTC. This codes for CASSIGEGGYTF. V gene TRBV2 combines with J gene TRBJ1-2, with a weak D call TRBD1 (5 bases). Germline CDR1 and CDR2: SNHLY and FYNNEI. The CDR3 spans 12 residues. The V end was cut by 5 bases, the J end by 8 bases, with 12 bases between.

The V gene is TRBV11-2, the J gene TRBJ2-4, with D possibly TRBD1 on 5 matching bases. The CDR3 loop spans 15 amino acids. Germline CDR1 reads SGHAT; CDR2 reads FQNNGV. Trimming removed 5 bases from V and 0 bases from J, with 11 bases in between. CDR3 in amino acids: CASSRQPLAKNIQYF. The CDR3 DNA is TGTGCCAGCAGCAGACAGCCCTTAGCCAAAAACATTCAGTACTTC.

The genes are TRBV19 and TRBJ1-2; no clear D. The CDR3 is 12 residues long. V lost 3 bases to trimming and J lost 3 bases, with 5 bases between them. CDR1 and CDR2 from the germline V gene are LNHDA and SQIVND (reference sequence). The CDR3 loop reads CASSIRDYGYTF. For the CDR3, the DNA is TGTGCCAGTAGTATCCGCGACTATGGCTACACCTTC.

This chain connects TRBV18 to TRBJ1-2; 11 bases line up with TRBD1. After removal of 4 bases from V and 3 bases from J, the junction contained 1 base not matched to a gene. Germline CDR1 reads KGHSH; CDR2 reads LQKENI. This CDR3 is 14 amino acids long. CDR3: CASSQDRGHYGYTF. CDR3 sequence (DNA): TGTGCCAGCTCACAGGACAGGGGGCACTATGGCTACACCTTC.

This clone came up a few times. V is TRBV9 and J is TRBJ2-1; D is possibly TRBD2 (6 bases). The CDR3 totals 15 residues. V shed 4 bases and J shed 3 bases, with 14 bases lying between them. CDR1 and CDR2 from the germline V gene are SGDLS and YYNGEE. DNA of the CDR3: TGTGCCAGCAGCTCGGGACTGCCGATCTACAATGAGCAGTTCTTC. Translated, it gives CASSSGLPIYNEQFF.

The rearrangement uses TRBV2 and TRBJ1-2; D gene unclear. V lost 3 bases to trimming and J lost 3 bases, with 5 bases between them. CDR1 and CDR2 (germline): SNHLY, FYNNEI. There are 12 residues in the CDR3. DNA for the CDR3: TGTGCCAGCAGTGACCAGGACTATGGCTACACCTTC. As protein: CASSDQDYGYTF.